The rows below give T cell receptor beta chains drawn from one sample of a study of identifying expanded T cells in peripheral blood. Sequenced by immunoSEQ multiplex PCR; TCRdb stores in-frame clones only, minus some. This table holds some 96,000 clones, 75% to 90% found once. The sample was blood. The origin of the receptors is a person between 18 and 70 years old in good health. Each CDR3 is given with its conserved first and last residue. A D gene is named only where the DNA matches it firmly. Size tells how often a clone was seen (once, few, many) or the class of an expanded clone, and some rows leave it out.

v_call: TRBV11-2
d_call: -
clone_size: -
j_call: TRBJ1-1
cdr3_aa: CASSLRGMNTEAFF
cdr3_nt: TGTGCCAGCAGCTTACGTGGGATGAACACTGAAGCTTTCTTT

v_call: TRBV15
d_call: TRBD2
clone_size: -
j_call: TRBJ2-7
cdr3_aa: CATSREVAGVGEQYF
cdr3_nt: TGTGCCACCAGCAGAGAAGTAGCGGGAGTGGGCGAGCAGTACTTC

v_call: TRBV7-9
d_call: -
clone_size: -
j_call: TRBJ2-7
cdr3_aa: CASSLDNGISYEQYF
cdr3_nt: TGTGCCAGCAGCTTAGATAACGGTATCTCCTACGAGCAGTACTTC

v_call: TRBV19
d_call: -
clone_size: -
j_call: TRBJ2-3
cdr3_aa: CASRIADTQYF
cdr3_nt: TGTGCCAGTAGAATCGCCGATACGCAGTATTTT

v_call: TRBV10-1
d_call: TRBD1
clone_size: -
j_call: TRBJ2-5
cdr3_aa: CASSAGQGEIETQYF
cdr3_nt: TGCGCCAGCAGTGCCGGACAGGGGGAGATTGAGACCCAGTACTTC

v_call: TRBV4-3
d_call: -
clone_size: -
j_call: TRBJ1-1
cdr3_aa: CASSQDLGGMNTEAFF
cdr3_nt: TGCGCCAGCAGCCAAGATTTGGGGGGTATGAACACTGAAGCTTTCTTT

v_call: TRBV10-3
d_call: -
clone_size: -
j_call: TRBJ1-1
cdr3_aa: CAIRQGGAEAFF
cdr3_nt: TGTGCCATCAGGCAGGGCGGCGCTGAAGCTTTCTTT

v_call: TRBV18
d_call: TRBD1
clone_size: -
j_call: TRBJ2-7
cdr3_aa: CASSPPTGYHEQYF
cdr3_nt: TGTGCCAGCTCACCACCGACAGGGTACCACGAGCAGTACTTC

v_call: TRBV5-5
d_call: -
clone_size: once
j_call: TRBJ1-5
cdr3_aa: CASSLMGDQPQHF
cdr3_nt: TGTGCCAGCAGCCTGATGGGCGATCAGCCCCAGCATTTT

v_call: TRBV6-6
d_call: TRBD2
clone_size: -
j_call: TRBJ2-7
cdr3_aa: CASSMGLAGSSYEQYF
cdr3_nt: TGTGCCAGCAGCATGGGACTAGCGGGTTCTTCCTACGAGCAGTACTTC

v_call: TRBV27
d_call: -
clone_size: -
j_call: TRBJ2-7
cdr3_aa: CASSFNRYSYEQYF
cdr3_nt: TGTGCCAGCAGTTTCAACAGGTACTCCTACGAGCAGTACTTC

v_call: TRBV6-6
d_call: -
clone_size: once
j_call: TRBJ1-2
cdr3_aa: CASRPAEPNYGYTF
cdr3_nt: TGTGCCAGCCGGCCCGCGGAACCTAACTATGGCTACACCTTC

v_call: TRBV6-5
d_call: -
clone_size: -
j_call: TRBJ2-3
cdr3_aa: CASSLARRTDTQYF
cdr3_nt: TGTGCCAGCAGTTTAGCGAGACGCACAGATACGCAGTATTTT

v_call: TRBV19
d_call: -
clone_size: -
j_call: TRBJ1-5
cdr3_aa: CASRSQRRVNSNQPQHF
cdr3_nt: TGTGCCAGTAGATCTCAACGCAGGGTGAATAGCAATCAGCCCCAGCATTTT

v_call: TRBV7-6
d_call: -
clone_size: -
j_call: TRBJ1-2
cdr3_aa: CASSLTAGTGGYTF
cdr3_nt: TGTGCCAGCAGCTTAACGGCAGGGACGGGAGGCTACACCTTC

v_call: TRBV9
d_call: -
clone_size: -
j_call: TRBJ2-1
cdr3_aa: CASSLQLPDEQFF
cdr3_nt: TGTGCCAGCAGCCTACAACTACCCGATGAGCAGTTCTTC

v_call: TRBV30
d_call: TRBD1
clone_size: once
j_call: TRBJ1-4
cdr3_aa: CAWMNDRGREEKLFF
cdr3_nt: TGTGCCTGGATGAACGACAGGGGGCGCGAGGAAAAACTGTTTTTT

v_call: TRBV19
d_call: -
clone_size: -
j_call: TRBJ1-2
cdr3_aa: CASSIEGRRETNYGHTF
cdr3_nt: TGTGCCAGTAGTATAGAAGGGAGGCGTGAAACTAACTATGGCCACACCTTC

v_call: TRBV11-2
d_call: -
clone_size: -
j_call: TRBJ1-1
cdr3_aa: CASGVLRDTEAFF
cdr3_nt: TGTGCCAGCGGGGTCCTAAGGGACACTGAAGCTTTCTTT

v_call: TRBV19
d_call: -
clone_size: many
j_call: TRBJ1-5
cdr3_aa: CASSISGAGVLGQPQHF
cdr3_nt: TGTGCCAGTAGTATCTCTGGCGCAGGGGTTCTCGGTCAGCCCCAGCATTTT

v_call: TRBV11-1
d_call: -
clone_size: -
j_call: TRBJ2-5
cdr3_aa: CASSLEVFQETQYF
cdr3_nt: TGTGCCAGCAGCTTAGAAGTATTCCAAGAGACCCAGTACTTC

v_call: TRBV5-4
d_call: TRBD2
clone_size: -
j_call: TRBJ2-7
cdr3_aa: CASSRGERGVLDEQYF
cdr3_nt: TGTGCCAGCAGCCGAGGGGAGCGGGGGGTGCTGGACGAGCAGTACTTC

v_call: TRBV19
d_call: -
clone_size: -
j_call: TRBJ1-1
cdr3_aa: CASSIARGNTEAFF
cdr3_nt: TGTGCCAGTAGTATAGCCAGAGGAAACACTGAAGCTTTCTTT

v_call: TRBV4-3
d_call: TRBD1
clone_size: -
j_call: TRBJ1-4
cdr3_aa: CASSPTGRANEKLFF
cdr3_nt: TGCGCCAGCAGCCCGACAGGGCGAGCTAATGAAAAACTGTTTTTT

v_call: TRBV21-1
d_call: -
clone_size: -
j_call: TRBJ1-2
cdr3_aa: CASSTHEPTGRAGNYGYTF
cdr3_nt: TGTGCCAGCAGCACTCACGAACCCACTGGGAGGGCAGGGAACTATGGCTACACCTTC

v_call: TRBV9
d_call: -
clone_size: -
j_call: TRBJ1-3
cdr3_aa: CASSLDISHSGNTIYF
cdr3_nt: TGTGCCAGCAGCCTAGACATTTCCCACTCTGGAAACACCATATATTTT

v_call: TRBV30
d_call: -
clone_size: -
j_call: TRBJ1-6
cdr3_aa: CAWDRTNSPLHF
cdr3_nt: TGTGCCTGGGACAGGACCAATTCACCCCTCCACTTT

v_call: TRBV9
d_call: -
clone_size: -
j_call: TRBJ1-2
cdr3_aa: CASSDPRGPDYSDGYTF
cdr3_nt: TGTGCCAGCAGCGACCCCCGGGGCCCGGATTACTCGGATGGCTACACCTTC

v_call: TRBV11-3
d_call: -
clone_size: -
j_call: TRBJ1-2
cdr3_aa: CASSSSKGSGYTF
cdr3_nt: TGTGCCAGCAGCTCTTCTAAGGGTTCGGGCTACACCTTC

v_call: TRBV5-1
d_call: -
clone_size: -
j_call: TRBJ1-5
cdr3_aa: CASSPDNSPNQPQHF
cdr3_nt: TGCGCCAGCAGCCCGGACAATTCCCCAAATCAGCCCCAGCATTTT

v_call: TRBV7-2
d_call: -
clone_size: -
j_call: TRBJ1-2
cdr3_aa: CASSEGNYGYTF
cdr3_nt: TGTGCCAGCAGCGAGGGAAACTATGGCTACACCTTC

v_call: TRBV5-1
d_call: TRBD1
clone_size: -
j_call: TRBJ1-5
cdr3_aa: CASSLGGTGQPQHF
cdr3_nt: TGCGCCAGCAGCTTGGGGGGGACAGGGCAGCCCCAGCATTTT